Sequencing of this T cell receptor beta chain was carried out in a study of blood T cells in healthy people across ages. Using a J-beta primer mix together with a sample-barcoded 5' primer, a second PCR was run for roughly 7 to 12 cycles. TCRdb called the 5' RACE reads again in MiXCR, with one record for every CDR3 protein. This sample carries fewer than 2,000,000 distinct CDR3 sequences, almost 35% of them seen once, and the ten largest clones take about 11%. V was shortened by 0 bases and J by 8 bases, with 14 bases between the two germline ends. The CDR3 consists of 15 residues. Germline loops: CDR1 SEHNR, CDR2 FQNEAQ (reference sequence). Study-level results: Unknown donor CMV status possibly confounded expanded clonotype changes.

With regard to this clonotype: As yet, its antigen is unknown. This could be a read error, since a much larger clone is one nucleotide away.

The sequencing input was blood. This clonotype was sampled from a woman aged 30 to 39 in good health. The rearrangement links TRBV7-9 to TRBJ2-1; D might be TRBD2 (6 bases). CDR3 loop: CASSLAAGGSDEQFF. CDR3 nucleotides: TGTGCCAGCAGCTTAGCTGCCGGAGGGAGCGATGAGCAGTTCTTC. The full variable domain, rest sourced from reference TRBV7-9 and TRBJ2-1, is DTGVSQNPRHKITKRGQNVTFRCDPISEHNRLYWYRQTLGQGPEFLTYFQNEAQLEKSRLLSDRFSAERPKGSFSTLEIQRTEQGDSAMYLCASSLAAGGSDEQFFGPGTRLTVL.